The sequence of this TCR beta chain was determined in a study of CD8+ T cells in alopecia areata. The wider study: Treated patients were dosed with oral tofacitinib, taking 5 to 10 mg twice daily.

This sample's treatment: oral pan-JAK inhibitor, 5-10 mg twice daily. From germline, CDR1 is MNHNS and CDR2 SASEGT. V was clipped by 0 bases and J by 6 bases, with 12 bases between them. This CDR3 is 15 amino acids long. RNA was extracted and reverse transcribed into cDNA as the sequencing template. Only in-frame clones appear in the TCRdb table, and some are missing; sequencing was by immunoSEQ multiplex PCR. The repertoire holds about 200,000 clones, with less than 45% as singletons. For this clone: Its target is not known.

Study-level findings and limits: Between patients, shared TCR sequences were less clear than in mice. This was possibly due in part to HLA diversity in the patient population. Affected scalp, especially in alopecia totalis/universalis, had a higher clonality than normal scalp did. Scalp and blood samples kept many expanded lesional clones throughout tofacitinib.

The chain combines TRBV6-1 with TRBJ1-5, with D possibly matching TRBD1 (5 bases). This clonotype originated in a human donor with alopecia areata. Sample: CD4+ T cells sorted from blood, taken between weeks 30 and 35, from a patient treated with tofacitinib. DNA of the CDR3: TGTGCCAGCAGTGAAGCAAGGCAGGGTGGTCAGCCCCAGCATTTT. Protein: CASSEARQGGQPQHF.